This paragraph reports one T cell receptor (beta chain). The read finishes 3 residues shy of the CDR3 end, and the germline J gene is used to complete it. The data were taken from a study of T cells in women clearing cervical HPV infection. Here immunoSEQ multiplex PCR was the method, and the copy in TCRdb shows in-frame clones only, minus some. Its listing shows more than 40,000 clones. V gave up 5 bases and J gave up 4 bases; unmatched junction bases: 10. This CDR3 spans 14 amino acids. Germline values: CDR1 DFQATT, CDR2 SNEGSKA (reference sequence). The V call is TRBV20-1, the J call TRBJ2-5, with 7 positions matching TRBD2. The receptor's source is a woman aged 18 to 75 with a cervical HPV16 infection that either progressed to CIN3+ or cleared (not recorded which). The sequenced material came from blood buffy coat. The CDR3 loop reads CSADLSGPGETQYF. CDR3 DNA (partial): TGCAGTGCTGACCTTAGCGGGCCGGGAGAGACC.